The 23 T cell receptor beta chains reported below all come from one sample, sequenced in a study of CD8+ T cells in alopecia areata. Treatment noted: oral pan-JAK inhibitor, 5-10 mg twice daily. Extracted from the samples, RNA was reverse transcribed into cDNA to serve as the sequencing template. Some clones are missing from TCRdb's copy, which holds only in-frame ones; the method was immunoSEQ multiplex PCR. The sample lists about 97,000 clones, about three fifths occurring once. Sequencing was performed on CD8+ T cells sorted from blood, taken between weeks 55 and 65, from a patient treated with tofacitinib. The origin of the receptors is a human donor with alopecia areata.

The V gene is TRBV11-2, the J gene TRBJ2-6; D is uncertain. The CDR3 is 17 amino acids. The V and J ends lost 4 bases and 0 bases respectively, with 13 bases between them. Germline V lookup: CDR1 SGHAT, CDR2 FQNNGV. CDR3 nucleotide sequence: TGTGCCAGCAGCTCAGAGAGTCGTCACTCTGGGGCCAACGTCCTGACTTTC. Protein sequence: CASSSESRHSGANVLTF.

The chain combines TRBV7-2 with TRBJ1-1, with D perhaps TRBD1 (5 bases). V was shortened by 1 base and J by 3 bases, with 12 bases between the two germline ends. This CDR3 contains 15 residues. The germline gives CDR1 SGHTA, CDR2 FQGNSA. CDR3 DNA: TGTGCCAGCAGCTTAGATCTCGGGGGGGACACTGAAGCTTTCTTT. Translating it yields CASSLDLGGDTEAFF.

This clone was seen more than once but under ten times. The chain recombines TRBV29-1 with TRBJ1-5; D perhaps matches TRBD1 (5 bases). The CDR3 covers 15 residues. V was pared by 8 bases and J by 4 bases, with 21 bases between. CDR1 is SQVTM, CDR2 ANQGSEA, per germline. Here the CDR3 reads CSSPGGTLLNQPQHF. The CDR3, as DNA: TGCAGCTCCCCGGGGGGGACCTTATTGAATCAGCCCCAGCATTTT. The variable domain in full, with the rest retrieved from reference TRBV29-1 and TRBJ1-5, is SAVISQKPSRDICQRGTSLTIQCQVDSQVTMMFWYRQQPGQSLTLIATANQGSEATYESGFVIDKFPISRPNLTFSTLTVSNMSPEDSSIYLCSSPGGTLLNQPQHFGDGTRLSIL.

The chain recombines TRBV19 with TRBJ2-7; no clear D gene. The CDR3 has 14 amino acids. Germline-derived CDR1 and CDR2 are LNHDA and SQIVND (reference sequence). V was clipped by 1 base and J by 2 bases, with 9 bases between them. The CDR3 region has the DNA TGTGCCAGTAGTATAGGTACACCGACCTACGAGCAGTACTTC. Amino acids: CASSIGTPTYEQYF. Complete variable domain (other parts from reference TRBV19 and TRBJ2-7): DGGITQSPKYLFRKEGQNVTLSCEQNLNHDAMYWYRQDPGQGLRLIYYSQIVNDFQKGDIAEGYSVSREKKESFPLTVTSAQKNPTAFYLCASSIGTPTYEQYFGPGTRLTVT.

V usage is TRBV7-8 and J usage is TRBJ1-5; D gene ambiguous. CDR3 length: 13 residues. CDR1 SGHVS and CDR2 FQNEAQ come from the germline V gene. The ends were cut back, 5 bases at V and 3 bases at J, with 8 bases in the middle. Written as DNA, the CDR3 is TGTGCCAGCAGCCCTCGGGACAATCAGCCCCAGCATTTT. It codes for CASSPRDNQPQHF.

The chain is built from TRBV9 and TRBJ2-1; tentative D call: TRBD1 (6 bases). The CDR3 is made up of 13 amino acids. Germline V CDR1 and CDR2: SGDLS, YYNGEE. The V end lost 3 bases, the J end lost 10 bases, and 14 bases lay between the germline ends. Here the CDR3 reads CASSEGQATEQFF. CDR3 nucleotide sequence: TGTGCCAGCAGCGAGGGACAAGCAACCGAGCAGTTCTTC.

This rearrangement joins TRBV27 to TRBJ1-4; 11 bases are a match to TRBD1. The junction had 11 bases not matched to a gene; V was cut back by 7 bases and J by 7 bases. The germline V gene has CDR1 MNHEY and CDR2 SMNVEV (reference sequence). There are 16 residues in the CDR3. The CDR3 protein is CASKKGQGVRSEKLFF. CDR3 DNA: TGTGCCAGCAAGAAGGGACAGGGGGTTCGGAGTGAAAAACTGTTTTTT.

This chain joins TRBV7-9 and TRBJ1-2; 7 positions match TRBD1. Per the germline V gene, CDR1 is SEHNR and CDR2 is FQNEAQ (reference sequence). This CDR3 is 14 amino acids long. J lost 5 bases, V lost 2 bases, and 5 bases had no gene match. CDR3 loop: CASSLPGTAYGYTF. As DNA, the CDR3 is TGTGCCAGCAGCTTACCCGGGACAGCGTATGGCTACACCTTC. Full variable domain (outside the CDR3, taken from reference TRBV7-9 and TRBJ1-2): DTGVSQNPRHKITKRGQNVTFRCDPISEHNRLYWYRQTLGQGPEFLTYFQNEAQLEKSRLLSDRFSAERPKGSFSTLEIQRTEQGDSAMYLCASSLPGTAYGYTFGSGTRLTVV.

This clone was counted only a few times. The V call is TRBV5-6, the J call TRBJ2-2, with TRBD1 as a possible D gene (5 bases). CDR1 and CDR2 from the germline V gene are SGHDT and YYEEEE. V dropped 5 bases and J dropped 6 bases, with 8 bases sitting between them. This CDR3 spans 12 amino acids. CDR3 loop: CASRTAPGELFF. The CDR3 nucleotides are TGTGCCAGCAGGACAGCTCCCGGGGAGCTGTTTTTT.

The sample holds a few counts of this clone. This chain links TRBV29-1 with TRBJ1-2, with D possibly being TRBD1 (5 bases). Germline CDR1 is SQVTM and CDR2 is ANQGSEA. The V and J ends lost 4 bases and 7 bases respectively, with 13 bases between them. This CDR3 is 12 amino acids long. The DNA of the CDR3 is TGCAGCGTTGTCGAGGCAGGGTTTGGCTACACCTTC. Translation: CSVVEAGFGYTF. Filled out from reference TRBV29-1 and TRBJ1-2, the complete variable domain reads SAVISQKPSRDICQRGTSLTIQCQVDSQVTMMFWYRQQPGQSLTLIATANQGSEATYESGFVIDKFPISRPNLTFSTLTVSNMSPEDSSIYLCSVVEAGFGYTFGSGTRLTVV.

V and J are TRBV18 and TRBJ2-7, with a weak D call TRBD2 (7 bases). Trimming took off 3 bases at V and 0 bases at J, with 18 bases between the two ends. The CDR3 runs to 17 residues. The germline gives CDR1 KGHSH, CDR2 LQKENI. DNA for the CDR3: TGTGCCAGCTCACCCCAAGCAAGGGGGGGAAGCTCCTACGAGCAGTACTTC. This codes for CASSPQARGGSSYEQYF.

The CDR3 is CATSRTGLAGLGELFF. The CDR3 DNA is TGTGCCACCAGCAGGACGGGACTAGCGGGGCTCGGGGAGCTGTTTTTT. This sequence joins TRBV15 and TRBJ2-2; TRBD2 aligns across 13 bases. Germline CDR1 LNHNV, CDR2 YYDKDF (reference sequence). This CDR3 spans 16 amino acids. V dropped 3 bases and J dropped 7; count of bases not matched to a gene: 5.

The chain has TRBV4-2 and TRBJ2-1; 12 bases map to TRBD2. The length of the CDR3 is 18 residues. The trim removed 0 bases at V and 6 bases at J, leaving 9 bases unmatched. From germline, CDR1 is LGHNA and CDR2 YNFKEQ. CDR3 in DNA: TGTGCCAGCAGCCAAGAAGGCCCCCGGACTAGCGGGACCAATGAGCAGTTCTTC. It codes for CASSQEGPRTSGTNEQFF.

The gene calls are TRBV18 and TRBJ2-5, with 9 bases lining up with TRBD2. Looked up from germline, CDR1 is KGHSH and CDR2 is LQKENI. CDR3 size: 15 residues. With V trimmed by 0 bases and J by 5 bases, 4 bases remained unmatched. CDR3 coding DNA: TGTGCCAGCTCACCACCGGCGGGGGGGCTGGAGACCCAGTACTTC. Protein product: CASSPPAGGLETQYF.

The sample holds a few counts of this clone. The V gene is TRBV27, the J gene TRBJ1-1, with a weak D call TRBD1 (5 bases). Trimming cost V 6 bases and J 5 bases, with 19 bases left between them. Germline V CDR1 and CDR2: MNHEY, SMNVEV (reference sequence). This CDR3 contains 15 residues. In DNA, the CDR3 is TGTGCCAGCAGCACTAACCGCGAGGGGTGGACTGAAGCTTTCTTT. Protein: CASSTNREGWTEAFF.

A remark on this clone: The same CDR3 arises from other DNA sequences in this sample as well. CDR3 residues: CASSPRTGQETQYF. DNA for the CDR3: TGTGCCAGCAGCCCTAGGACAGGGCAAGAGACCCAGTACTTC. The genes are TRBV13 and TRBJ2-5; 8 positions agree with TRBD1. The germline V gene has CDR1 PRHDT and CDR2 FYEKMQ (reference sequence). J gave up 2 bases and V 5 bases, and 4 bases lay outside the gene matches. The CDR3 sequence is 14 residues long.

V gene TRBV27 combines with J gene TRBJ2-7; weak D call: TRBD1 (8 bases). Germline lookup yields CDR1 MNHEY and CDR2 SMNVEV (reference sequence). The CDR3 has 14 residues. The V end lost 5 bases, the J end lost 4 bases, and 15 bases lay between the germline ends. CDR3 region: CASSLTGEGYEQYF. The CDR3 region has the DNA TGTGCCAGCAGTCTGACAGGGGAGGGTTACGAGCAGTACTTC.

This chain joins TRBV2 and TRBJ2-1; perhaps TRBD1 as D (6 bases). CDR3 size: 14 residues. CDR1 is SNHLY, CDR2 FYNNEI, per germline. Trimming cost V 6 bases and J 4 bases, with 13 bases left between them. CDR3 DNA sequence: TGTGCCAGCAGACCCGGACAGTTATACAATGAGCAGTTCTTC. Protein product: CASRPGQLYNEQFF.

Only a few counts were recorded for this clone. The CDR3: CSASGGQVKRETQYF. The CDR3 region has the DNA TGCAGCGCTTCGGGGGGACAGGTTAAACGCGAGACCCAGTACTTC. The V and J genes are TRBV29-1 and TRBJ2-5; D possibly corresponds to TRBD1 (8 bases). Germline lookup yields CDR1 SQVTM and CDR2 ANQGSEA. This CDR3 region has 15 residues. Trimming took 7 bases from V and 5 from J, leaving 23 bases between them.

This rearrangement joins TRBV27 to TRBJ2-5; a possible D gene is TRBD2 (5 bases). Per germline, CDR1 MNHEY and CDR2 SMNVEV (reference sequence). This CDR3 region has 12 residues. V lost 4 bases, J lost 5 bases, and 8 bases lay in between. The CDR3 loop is CASSSPGETQYF. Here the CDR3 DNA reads TGTGCCAGCAGTTCCCCGGGGGAGACCCAGTACTTC.

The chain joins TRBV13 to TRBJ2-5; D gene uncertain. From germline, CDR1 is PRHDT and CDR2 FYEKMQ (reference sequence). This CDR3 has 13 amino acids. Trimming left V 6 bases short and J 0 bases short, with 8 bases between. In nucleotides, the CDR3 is TGTGCCAGCAGACCCCCGAACCAAGAGACCCAGTACTTC. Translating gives CASRPPNQETQYF.

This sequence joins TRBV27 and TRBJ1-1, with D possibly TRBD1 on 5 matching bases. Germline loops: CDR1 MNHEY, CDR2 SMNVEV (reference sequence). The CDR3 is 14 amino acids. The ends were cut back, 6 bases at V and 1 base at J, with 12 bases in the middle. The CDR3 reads CASSPGLGNTEAFF. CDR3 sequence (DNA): TGTGCCAGCAGCCCGGGACTGGGGAACACTGAAGCTTTCTTT.

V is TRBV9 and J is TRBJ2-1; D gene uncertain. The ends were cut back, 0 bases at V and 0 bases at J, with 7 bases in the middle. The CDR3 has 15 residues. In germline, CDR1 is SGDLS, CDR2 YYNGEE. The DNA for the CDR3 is TGTGCCAGCAGCGTAGGTCTCAGCTCCTACAATGAGCAGTTCTTC. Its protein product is CASSVGLSSYNEQFF.